Listed here are 2 T cell receptor beta chains from one sample, sequenced in a study of cytomegalovirus exposure and HLA in healthy donors. The primer mix had 60 Vbeta and 13 Jbeta primers. Clones were read by immunoSEQ multiplex PCR, and TCRdb kept only the in-frame ones, dropping some. The sample holds approximately 160,000 clones, under 85% seen once. Sequenced material: PBMCs. Receptors were obtained from a woman aged 25 to 39 in good health and CMV-seronegative.

The gene calls are TRBV5-6 and TRBJ1-5; possible D gene TRBD1, 5 bases. Germline V lookup: CDR1 SGHDT, CDR2 YYEEEE. Between the trimmed V and J ends, which lost 5 bases and 1 base, there was a span of 13 bases. The CDR3 sequence is 15 residues long. The CDR3 reads CASSPGRLSNQPQHF. The CDR3 DNA is TGTGCCAGCAGTCCAGGGCGCCTAAGCAATCAGCCCCAGCATTTT.

The J gene is TRBJ1-4, the V gene TRBV5-5, with a weak D call TRBD1 (6 bases). CDR1 and CDR2 (germline): SGHKS, YYEKEE (reference sequence). V was clipped by 3 bases and J by 7 bases, with 22 bases between them. The CDR3 totals 17 residues. The CDR3 loop reads CASSSFPGQGFSEKLFF. CDR3 coding DNA: TGTGCCAGCAGCTCCTTTCCGGGGCAGGGGTTCAGTGAAAAACTGTTTTTT.